This TCR beta chain was retrieved from a study of blood T cells in healthy people across ages. General study findings and limits: Estimated diversity, derived from one million T cells, was regarded as an underestimate.

CDR3 length: 17 amino acids. Germline V gene sequence: CDR1 PRHDT, CDR2 FYEKMQ (reference sequence). Trimming cost V 6 bases and J 0 bases, with 18 bases left between them. The authors ran a second PCR of roughly 7 to 11 cycles using a sample-barcoded 5' primer and a J-beta primer mix. MiXCR was run by TCRdb on the 5' RACE reads, yielding one entry per CDR3 protein. The sample has under 700,000 distinct CDR3 sequences, 24% seen once; the top ten hold 8.7%. Those donating, healthy Caucasian individuals from Russia, were aged about 6 to 100. There are a few counts of this clonotype. Its antigen is not known. These data were likewise used in another study, on T cells of mothers and their children. That work contributes: Donors comprised three healthy Caucasian mothers plus their six children. Related mother-child pairs shared marginally more repertoire than unrelated pairs, though not significantly.

The chain uses TRBV13 and TRBJ1-3, with TRBD1 as a possible D gene (6 bases). This TCR was sampled from a boy between 5 and 17 years old in good health. The sample consisted of blood. CDR3 sequence (DNA): TGTGCCAGCAGGATCTCCGGGACATTCGACTCTGGAAACACCATATATTTT. Amino acid sequence: CASRISGTFDSGNTIYF.